Below are 30 T cell receptor beta chains sequenced from a single sample in a study of molecular identifiers for immune sequencing clone quantification. TCRdb passed the PCR reads through MiXCR, listing each CDR3 protein once. The table shows 85,000 to 100,000 distinct CDR3 sequences, with 24% occurring only once. The sample comprised naive CD8+ T cells from blood, with Jurkat cell RNA spiked in. The subset is: FACS-sorted CD8+CD4-CCR7+CD45RA+ naive T cells. All receptors come from a human donor in good health. Some libraries in this study had Jurkat cell RNA spiked in.

This chain uses TRBV3-1 with TRBJ2-7; D is ambiguous. This CDR3 region has 15 residues. Trimming stripped 0 bases from V and 0 bases from J, with 9 bases between. In germline, CDR1 is LGHDT, CDR2 YNNKEL (reference sequence). The CDR3 sequence: CASSQDRWSSYEQYF. The CDR3 nucleotides are TGTGCCAGCAGCCAAGACAGGTGGAGCTCCTACGAGCAGTACTTC.

This clonotype was counted many times. V gene TRBV4-3 combines with J gene TRBJ2-7; 11 bases fit TRBD1. The germline V gene encodes CDR1 LGHNA and CDR2 YSLEER. This CDR3 contains 16 residues. With 3 bases clipped from V and 3 bases from J, the junction kept 7 bases outside the gene matches. CDR3 sequence reads: CASSQGGQGVVYEQYF. In DNA, the CDR3 is TGCGCCAGCAGCCAGGGGGGACAGGGGGTAGTCTACGAGCAGTACTTC.

Remarks on this clonotype: One end of the junction varies from germline; a read error may be responsible. The CDR3 reads CAGSETPRAGIEAFF. The CDR3 region has the DNA TGTGCCGGCAGCGAAACTCCGCGGGCAGGGATAGAAGCTTTCTTT. The chain combines TRBV9 with TRBJ1-1; maybe TRBD1 (5 bases). From germline, CDR1 is SGDLS and CDR2 YYNGEE. CDR3 size: 15 residues.

This clonotype was observed a handful of times. This CDR3 is CASSQETGVGDTQYF. CDR3 sequence (DNA): TGTGCCAGCAGCCAAGAAACGGGAGTTGGAGATACGCAGTATTTT. The chain has TRBV4-2 and TRBJ2-3; the D gene is possibly TRBD2 (6 bases). Between the trimmed V and J ends, which lost 0 bases and 5 bases, there was a span of 12 bases. CDR1 is LGHNA, CDR2 YNFKEQ, per germline. The CDR3 spans 15 residues.

This clonotype has more than one count but fewer than ten. A much larger clonotype is one base distant, so this may be a read error. CDR3 sequence: CASSVEGSDTQYF. CDR3 DNA: TGTGCCAGCAGCGTCGAGGGGTCGGATACGCAGTATTTT. The chain recombines TRBV7-2 with TRBJ2-3; D assignment may be TRBD1 or TRBD2 (5 bases each). This CDR3 region has 13 residues. Germline loops: CDR1 SGHTA, CDR2 FQGNSA. V lost 5 bases, J lost 6 bases, and 12 bases lay in between.

The V call is TRBV19, the J call TRBJ1-1; a possible D gene is TRBD1 (5 bases). The germline CDR1 and CDR2 sequences are LNHDA and SQIVND (reference sequence). V dropped 3 bases and J dropped 5 bases, with 13 bases sitting between them. The CDR3 loop spans 14 amino acids. The CDR3 spells CASSIGHSGTEAFF. CDR3 bases: TGTGCCAGTAGTATTGGACACTCTGGGACTGAAGCTTTCTTT. Full variable domain (rest looked up from reference TRBV19 and TRBJ1-1): DGGITQSPKYLFRKEGQNVTLSCEQNLNHDAMYWYRQDPGQGLRLIYYSQIVNDFQKGDIAEGYSVSREKKESFPLTVTSAQKNPTAFYLCASSIGHSGTEAFFGQGTRLTVV.

With regard to this clonotype: A read error may account for a junction end that differs from germline. The CDR3 nucleotides are TGCAGCGCTAGACCTGGGGGCGTTGATACGCAGTATTTT. Encoded protein: CSARPGGVDTQYF. The rearrangement joins TRBV20-1 to TRBJ2-3, with TRBD1 as a possible D gene (6 bases). Germline lookup yields CDR1 DFQATT and CDR2 SNEGSKA (reference sequence). The CDR3 extends over 13 amino acids.

Details on this clonotype: A much more abundant neighbour one base away suggests this may be a read error. The conserved phenylalanine or tryptophan is not found at the CDR3 terminus, so this likely reflects a read error. The V call is TRBV29-1, the J call TRBJ2-7; D is ambiguous. CDR3 length: 11 residues. V gave up 0 bases and J gave up 4 bases, with 4 bases separating them. CDR1 is SQVTM, CDR2 ANQGSEA, per germline. CDR3 loop: CSVEDRYEQYS. The CDR3 nucleotides are TGCAGCGTTGAAGACAGGTACGAGCAGTACTCC.

This clonotype was picked up many times. In DNA form, the CDR3 reads TGTGCCAGCAGTCCCAGGTCGGCAGTAACTAACTATGGCTACACCTTC. It specifies CASSPRSAVTNYGYTF. V is TRBV12-3 or TRBV12-4 and J is TRBJ1-2, with D uncertain. V was shortened by 5 bases and J by 0 bases, with 16 bases between the two germline ends. The CDR3 is 16 amino acids.

This clonotype appeared a single time. This may be a read error, as it is one base from a much larger clone. The chain employs TRBV7-9 and TRBJ1-4; D is ambiguous. The ends were cut back, 8 bases at V and 0 bases at J, with 7 bases in the middle. Germline V gives CDR1 SEHNR, CDR2 FQNEAQ (reference sequence). CDR3 length equals 13 residues. The CDR3 DNA follows: TGTGCCAGCCCACACGCAACTAATGAAAAACTGTTTTTT. Its translation: CASPHATNEKLFF. Supplemented by reference TRBV7-9 and TRBJ1-4, the full variable domain reads DTGVSQNPRHKITKRGQNVTFRCDPISEHNRLYWYRQTLGQGPEFLTYFQNEAQLEKSRLLSDRFSAERPKGSFSTLEIQRTEQGDSAMYLCASPHATNEKLFFGSGTQLSVL.

This clonotype was seen a few times. Just one base apart from a much larger clone, this may be a read error. The rearrangement joins TRBV5-1 to TRBJ2-7; D not resolved. The germline gives CDR1 SGHRS, CDR2 YFSETQ. This CDR3 contains 12 residues. CDR3 amino acids: CASSLVGYEPYF. The CDR3 coding sequence is TGCGCCAGCAGTTTGGTGGGTTACGAGCCGTACTTC.

Many counts were recorded for this clonotype. The V and J genes are TRBV7-9 and TRBJ2-3; D gene ambiguous. CDR1 is SEHNR and CDR2 is FQNEAQ in the germline V gene (reference sequence). V lost 2 bases and J lost 2, with 11 bases in between. CDR3 length: 15 residues. In DNA form, the CDR3 reads TGTGCCAGCAGCTTATTCGGCTCGTCCACAGATACGCAGTATTTT. It encodes CASSLFGSSTDTQYF.

Regarding this clonotype: A read error may account for a junction end that differs from germline. The chain uses TRBV5-1 and TRBJ2-3, with unresolved D. CDR1 is SGHRS and CDR2 is YFSETQ in the germline V gene. The CDR3 runs 11 residues. The CDR3 sequence: CARSSTAPQYF. CDR3 sequence (DNA): TGCGCCCGCAGCTCCACAGCTCCGCAGTATTTT.

Notes on this clonotype: One base away lies a much larger clone, so this may be a sequencing read error. The chain employs TRBV27 and TRBJ2-1; TRBD2 matches 9 bases. The CDR3 covers 16 residues. Germline V gene data show CDR1 as MNHEY and CDR2 as SMNVEV (reference sequence). CDR3 sequence reads: CACSLRASGVYNEQFF. DNA for the CDR3: TGTGCCTGCAGTTTAAGGGCTAGCGGGGTCTACAATGAGCAGTTCTTC.

This clonotype was seen repeatedly, ten times or more. J is TRBJ2-3 and V is TRBV6-5; 7 positions match TRBD1. Germline CDR1 reads MNHEY; CDR2 reads SVGAGI. The CDR3 runs to 16 residues. J gave up 2 bases and V 0 bases, and 5 bases lay outside the gene matches. This CDR3 reads CASSYSWDSSTDTQYF. CDR3 in DNA: TGTGCCAGCAGTTACTCCTGGGACAGTTCCACAGATACGCAGTATTTT.

Concerning this clonotype itself: A single base separates this from a much larger clone, so it may be a read error. The rearrangement links TRBV7-3 to TRBJ2-7, with 9 bases identical to TRBD1. CDR1 is SGHTA, CDR2 FQGTGA, per germline. The CDR3 length is 13 residues. The CDR3 sequence is CVSSSGQGREQYF. CDR3 in DNA: TGTGTCAGCAGCTCAGGACAGGGGCGCGAGCAGTACTTC. Complete variable domain (other parts from reference TRBV7-3 and TRBJ2-7): GAGVSQTPSNKVTEKGKYVELRCDPISGHTALYWYRQSLGQGPEFLIYFQGTGAADDSGLPNDRFFAVRPEGSVSTLKIQRTERGDSAVYLCVSSSGQGREQYFGPGTRLTVT.

This clonotype came up a few times. In DNA form, the CDR3 reads TGTGCCAGCAGTCCCCGTCTGCATACGCAGTATTTT. Protein sequence: CASSPRLHTQYF. V and J are TRBV12-3 or TRBV12-4 and TRBJ2-3, with D unclear. V was pared by 5 bases and J by 7 bases, with 10 bases between. CDR3 length: 12 amino acids.

This clonotype was observed at least ten times. The chain employs TRBV6-1 and TRBJ2-1; possible D gene TRBD1, 6 bases. This CDR3 is 14 amino acids long. Per germline, CDR1 MNHNS and CDR2 SASEGT. Trimming pared 4 bases from V and 2 bases from J, leaving 9 bases between. In DNA, the CDR3 is TGTGCCAGCAGTGCCGGGACAACCTACAATGAGCAGTTCTTC. This encodes CASSAGTTYNEQFF.

The chain uses TRBV19 and TRBJ2-7; 10 nucleotides align to TRBD1. J lost 5 bases, V lost 3 bases, and 7 bases had no gene match. CDR3 length: 15 residues. CDR1 is LNHDA and CDR2 is SQIVND in the germline V gene (reference sequence). The CDR3 nucleotides are TGTGCCAGTAGTATTGGGACAGGGGTCCTCGACGAGCAGTACTTC. Protein sequence: CASSIGTGVLDEQYF.

This clonotype was seen at least ten times. The chain joins TRBV11-2 to TRBJ1-1; a weak D match, TRBD1 (6 bases). The CDR3 loop spans 13 amino acids. Germline CDR1 is SGHAT and CDR2 is FQNNGV. V shed 6 bases and J shed 7 bases, with 15 bases lying between them. DNA of the CDR3: TGTGCCAGCAGACAAGGGGGAGGTAGTGAAGCTTTCTTT. This gives the protein CASRQGGGSEAFF.

The chain joins TRBV9 to TRBJ2-5; the match to TRBD2 covers 9 bases. J was trimmed by 2 bases and V by 1 base; bases with no gene match: 3. There are 15 residues in the CDR3. Germline V gives CDR1 SGDLS, CDR2 YYNGEE. The DNA of the CDR3 is TGTGCCAGCAGCGTAACCGCGGGGGGGCAAGAGACCCAGTACTTC. The encoded protein is CASSVTAGGQETQYF.

This clonotype was seen at least ten times. In DNA, the CDR3 is TGCGCCAGCAGCCAAGGACACAGGGACGAAAAACTGTTTTTT. This codes for CASSQGHRDEKLFF. The chain carries TRBV4-3 and TRBJ1-4; D might be TRBD1 (6 bases). The V end lost 1 base, the J end lost 8 bases, and 11 bases lay between the germline ends. Germline CDR1 and CDR2: LGHNA and YSLEER. This CDR3 comprises 14 residues.

V gene TRBV12-5 combines with J gene TRBJ2-1, with 10 nucleotides matching TRBD2. The CDR3 loop spans 14 amino acids. Trimming at V came to 3 bases and at J to 8 bases, leaving 4 bases not matched to a gene. Germline V CDR1 and CDR2: LGHNT, FRNRAP. The CDR3 reads CASGLAGGSHEQFF. CDR3 DNA: TGTGCTAGTGGTTTAGCGGGAGGGTCCCATGAGCAGTTCTTC.

In this sample, this clonotype turned up many times. The chain joins TRBV4-3 to TRBJ2-3; possibly TRBD2 for D (5 bases). CDR3 length equals 14 residues. The ends were cut back, 3 bases at V and 2 bases at J, with 9 bases in the middle. The germline V gene has CDR1 LGHNA and CDR2 YSLEER. The DNA for the CDR3 is TGCGCCAGCAGCCACGGGGTCCTCACAGATACGCAGTATTTT. It codes for CASSHGVLTDTQYF.

This clonotype was picked up many times. DNA of the CDR3: TGTGCCAGCAGCACCTACAGGGACTCACCCCTCCACTTT. Its protein product is CASSTYRDSPLHF. The gene calls are TRBV9 and TRBJ1-6, with a tentative D call TRBD1 (6 bases). Germline CDR1 and CDR2: SGDLS and YYNGEE. The CDR3 totals 13 residues. V lost 4 bases to trimming and J lost 10 bases, with 12 bases between them.

Comments on this clonotype: A read error may be the cause here, since a much bigger clone is one base away. The chain couples TRBV19 to TRBJ2-7; 9 nucleotides agree with TRBD2. After removal of 4 bases from V and 7 bases from J, the junction contained 5 bases not matched to a gene. The CDR3 is 13 amino acids. Germline-derived CDR1 and CDR2 are LNHDA and SQIVND (reference sequence). CDR3 amino acids: CASSTAGGQEQYF. CDR3 DNA: TGTGCCAGTAGTACCGCGGGGGGGCAGGAGCAGTACTTC.

This clonotype was picked up many times. The chain links TRBV7-9 to TRBJ2-7; D call uncertain. CDR1 is SEHNR and CDR2 is FQNEAQ in the germline V gene (reference sequence). The CDR3 runs 12 residues. Between the trimmed V and J ends, which lost 5 bases and 6 bases, there was a span of 11 bases. CDR3: CASSRSAGEQYF. CDR3 coding DNA: TGTGCCAGCAGCCGCTCAGCCGGCGAGCAGTACTTC.

This clonotype was counted a few times. The chain links TRBV12-3 or TRBV12-4 to TRBJ2-4; a weak D match, TRBD1 (6 bases). The CDR3 consists of 16 residues. V was pared by 1 base and J by 0 bases, with 10 bases between. In DNA form, the CDR3 reads TGTGCCAGCAGTTTAGGGGACACCTTAGCCAAAAACATTCAGTACTTC. Its protein product is CASSLGDTLAKNIQYF.

This clonotype was counted many times. V and J are TRBV6-2 or TRBV6-3 and TRBJ2-1; the D gene is possibly TRBD2 (5 bases). The V and J ends lost 2 bases and 0 bases respectively, with 14 bases between them. This CDR3 comprises 17 residues. Germline V gene sequence: CDR1 MNHEY, CDR2 SVGEGT. The CDR3, as DNA: TGTGCCAGCAGTTACGCCGCCCGGGGTAGCTCCTACAATGAGCAGTTCTTC. Encoded protein: CASSYAARGSSYNEQFF.

As regards this clonotype: A read error is possible here, since a much larger clone lies one base away. As the CDR3 is not closed by the conserved phenylalanine or tryptophan, this likely results from a read error. Because the CDR3's place on the DNA is in doubt, the DNA is left out and the CDR3 is given as listed by TCRdb. The rearrangement links TRBV3-1 to TRBJ2-7; the table's D call, TRBD2, was not checked against the DNA. The CDR3 spans 14 residues, counting both ends. Germline-derived CDR1 and CDR2 are LGHDT and YNNKEL (reference sequence). Here the CDR3 reads CASSLPGLAGSVYL.